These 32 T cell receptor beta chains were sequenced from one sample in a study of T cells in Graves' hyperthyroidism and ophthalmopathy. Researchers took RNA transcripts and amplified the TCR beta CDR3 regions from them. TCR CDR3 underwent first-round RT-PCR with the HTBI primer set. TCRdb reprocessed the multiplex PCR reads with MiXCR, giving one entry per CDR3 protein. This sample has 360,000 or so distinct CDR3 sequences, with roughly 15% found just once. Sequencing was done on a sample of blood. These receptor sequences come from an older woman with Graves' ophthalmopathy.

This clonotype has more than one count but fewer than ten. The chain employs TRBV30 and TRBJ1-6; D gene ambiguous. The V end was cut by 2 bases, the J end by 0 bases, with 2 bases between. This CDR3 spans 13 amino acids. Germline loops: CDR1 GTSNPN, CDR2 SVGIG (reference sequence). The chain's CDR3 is CAWSPSYNSPLHF. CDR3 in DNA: TGTGCCTGGAGTCCCTCCTATAATTCACCCCTCCACTTT.

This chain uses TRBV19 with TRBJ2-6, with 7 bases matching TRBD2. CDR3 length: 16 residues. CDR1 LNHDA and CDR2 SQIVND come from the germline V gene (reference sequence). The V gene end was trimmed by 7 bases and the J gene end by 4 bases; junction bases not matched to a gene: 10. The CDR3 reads CASTSSGRTGANVLTF. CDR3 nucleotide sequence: TGTGCCAGTACCTCGTCCGGGAGGACGGGGGCCAACGTCCTGACTTTC.

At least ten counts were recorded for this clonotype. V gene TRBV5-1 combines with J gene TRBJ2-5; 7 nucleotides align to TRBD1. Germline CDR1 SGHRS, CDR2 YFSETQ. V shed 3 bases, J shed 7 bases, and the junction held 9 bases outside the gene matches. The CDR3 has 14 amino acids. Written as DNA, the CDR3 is TGCGCCAGCAGCTGGGGGACAGCCGATGGGACCCAGTACTTC. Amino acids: CASSWGTADGTQYF.

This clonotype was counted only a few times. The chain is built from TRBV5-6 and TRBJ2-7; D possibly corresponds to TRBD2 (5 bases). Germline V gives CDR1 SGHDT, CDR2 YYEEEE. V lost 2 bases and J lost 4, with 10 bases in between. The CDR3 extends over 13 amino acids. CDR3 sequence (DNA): TGTGCCAGCAGCTTCGGGGATGAGTACGAGCAGTACTTC. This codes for CASSFGDEYEQYF.

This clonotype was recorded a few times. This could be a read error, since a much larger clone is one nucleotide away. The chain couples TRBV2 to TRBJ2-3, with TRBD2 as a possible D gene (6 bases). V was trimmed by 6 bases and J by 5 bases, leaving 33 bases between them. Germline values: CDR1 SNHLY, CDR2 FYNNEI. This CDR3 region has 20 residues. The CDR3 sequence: CASRRRAGFSLVGTGDTQYF. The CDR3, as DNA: TGTGCCAGCAGGAGGAGGGCAGGATTTTCACTAGTGGGAACTGGAGATACGCAGTATTTT.

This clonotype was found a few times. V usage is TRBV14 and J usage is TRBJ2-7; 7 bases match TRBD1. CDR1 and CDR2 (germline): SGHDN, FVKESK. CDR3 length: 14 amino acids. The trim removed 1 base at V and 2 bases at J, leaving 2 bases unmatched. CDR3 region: CASSQGTGPYEQYF. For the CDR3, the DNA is TGTGCCAGCAGCCAAGGGACAGGACCCTACGAGCAGTACTTC.

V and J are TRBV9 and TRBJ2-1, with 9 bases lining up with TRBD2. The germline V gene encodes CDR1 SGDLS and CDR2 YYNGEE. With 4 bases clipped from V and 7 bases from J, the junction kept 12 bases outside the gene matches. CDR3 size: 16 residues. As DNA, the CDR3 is TGTGCCAGCAGCAAAGTGGTGGCGGGAGGGCGTAATGAGCAGTTCTTC. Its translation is CASSKVVAGGRNEQFF.

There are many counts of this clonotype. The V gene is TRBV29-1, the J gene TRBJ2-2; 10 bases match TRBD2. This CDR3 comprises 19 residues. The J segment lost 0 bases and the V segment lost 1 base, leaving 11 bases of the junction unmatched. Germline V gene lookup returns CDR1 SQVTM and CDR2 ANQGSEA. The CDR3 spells CSVEVGRGSGRANTGELFF. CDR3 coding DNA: TGCAGCGTTGAAGTGGGGCGGGGAAGCGGGAGGGCGAACACCGGGGAGCTGTTTTTT.

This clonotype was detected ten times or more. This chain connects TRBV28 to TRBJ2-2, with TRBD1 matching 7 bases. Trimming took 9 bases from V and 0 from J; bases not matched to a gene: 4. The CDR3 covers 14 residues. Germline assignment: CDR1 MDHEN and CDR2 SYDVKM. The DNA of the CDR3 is TGTGCCAGGAGGGACAGCGCGAACACCGGGGAGCTGTTTTTT. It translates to CARRDSANTGELFF.

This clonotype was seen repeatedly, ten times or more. In DNA, the CDR3 is TGCGCCAGCAGCTACCCCGGAGGACGGGCCGTGAACACCGGGGAGCTGTTTTTT. Translating it yields CASSYPGGRAVNTGELFF. This rearrangement joins TRBV5-1 to TRBJ2-2; tentative D call: TRBD2 (5 bases). The CDR3 has 18 residues. V was trimmed by 3 bases and J by 1 base, leaving 19 bases between them. CDR1 and CDR2 from the germline V gene are SGHRS and YFSETQ.

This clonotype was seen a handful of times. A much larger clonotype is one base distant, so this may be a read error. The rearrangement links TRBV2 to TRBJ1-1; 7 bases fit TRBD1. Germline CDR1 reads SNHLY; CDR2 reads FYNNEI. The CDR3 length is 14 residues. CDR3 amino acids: CASSTQGMNTETFF. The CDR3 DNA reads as TGTGCCAGCAGTACACAGGGGATGAACACTGAAACTTTCTTT.

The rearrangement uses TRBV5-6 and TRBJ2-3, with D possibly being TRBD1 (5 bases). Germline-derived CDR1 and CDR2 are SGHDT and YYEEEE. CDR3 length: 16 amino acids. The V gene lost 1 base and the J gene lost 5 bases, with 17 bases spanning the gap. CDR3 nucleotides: TGTGCCAGCAGCTTGTTTTGGCAGGGTGATGGAGATACGCAGTATTTT. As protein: CASSLFWQGDGDTQYF.

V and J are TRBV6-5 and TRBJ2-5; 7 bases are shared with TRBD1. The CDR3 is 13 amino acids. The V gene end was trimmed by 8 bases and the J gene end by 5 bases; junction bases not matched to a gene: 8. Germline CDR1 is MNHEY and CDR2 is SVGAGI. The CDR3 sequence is CASGPTGRETQYF. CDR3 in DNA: TGTGCCAGCGGACCGACAGGGCGGGAGACCCAGTACTTC.

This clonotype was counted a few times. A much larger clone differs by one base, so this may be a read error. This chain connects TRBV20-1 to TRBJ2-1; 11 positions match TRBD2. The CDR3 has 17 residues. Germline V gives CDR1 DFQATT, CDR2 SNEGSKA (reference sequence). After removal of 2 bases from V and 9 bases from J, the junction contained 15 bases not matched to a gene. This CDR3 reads CSARWGASGRRNSEQFF. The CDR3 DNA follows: TGCAGTGCTAGATGGGGGGCTAGCGGGAGGAGGAACAGTGAGCAGTTCTTC.

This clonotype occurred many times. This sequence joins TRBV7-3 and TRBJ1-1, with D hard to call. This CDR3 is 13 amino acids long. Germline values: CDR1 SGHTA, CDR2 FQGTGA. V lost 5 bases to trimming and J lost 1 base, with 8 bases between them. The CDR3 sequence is CASSPGSNTEAFF. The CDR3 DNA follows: TGTGCCAGCAGCCCTGGTTCGAACACTGAAGCTTTCTTT.

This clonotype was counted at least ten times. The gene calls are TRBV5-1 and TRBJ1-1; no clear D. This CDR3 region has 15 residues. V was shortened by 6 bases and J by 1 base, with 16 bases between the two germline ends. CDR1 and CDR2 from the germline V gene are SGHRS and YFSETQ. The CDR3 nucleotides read TGCGCCAGCAACCAACGAGGAGGCTCGAACACTGAAGCTTTCTTT. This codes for CASNQRGGSNTEAFF.

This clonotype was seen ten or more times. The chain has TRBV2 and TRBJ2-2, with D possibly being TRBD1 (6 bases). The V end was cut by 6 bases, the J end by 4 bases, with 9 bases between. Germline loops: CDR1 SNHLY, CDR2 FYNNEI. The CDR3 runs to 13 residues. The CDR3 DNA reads TGTGCCAGCAGCCCAGGGGTCACCGGGGAGCTGTTTTTT. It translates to CASSPGVTGELFF.

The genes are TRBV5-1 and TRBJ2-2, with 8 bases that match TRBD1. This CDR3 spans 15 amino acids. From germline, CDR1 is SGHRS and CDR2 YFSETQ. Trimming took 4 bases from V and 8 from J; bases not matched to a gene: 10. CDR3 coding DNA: TGCGCCAGCAGCGCAGGGACAGGCCGGTCGGGGGAGCTGTTTTTT. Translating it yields CASSAGTGRSGELFF.

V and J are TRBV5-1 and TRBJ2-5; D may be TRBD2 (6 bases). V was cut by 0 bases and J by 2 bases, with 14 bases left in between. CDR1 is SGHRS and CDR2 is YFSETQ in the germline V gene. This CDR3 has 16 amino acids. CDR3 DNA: TGCGCCAGCAGCTTGGTGGGGCTAGCGCAACAAGAGACCCAGTACTTC. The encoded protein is CASSLVGLAQQETQYF.

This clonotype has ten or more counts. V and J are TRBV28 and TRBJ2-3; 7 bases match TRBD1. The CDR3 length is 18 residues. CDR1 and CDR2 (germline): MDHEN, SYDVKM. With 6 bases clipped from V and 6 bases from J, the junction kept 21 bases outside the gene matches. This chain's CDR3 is CASSQYRGQGDTADTQYF. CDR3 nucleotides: TGTGCCAGCAGCCAATACAGGGGTCAGGGGGATACAGCGGATACGCAGTATTTT.

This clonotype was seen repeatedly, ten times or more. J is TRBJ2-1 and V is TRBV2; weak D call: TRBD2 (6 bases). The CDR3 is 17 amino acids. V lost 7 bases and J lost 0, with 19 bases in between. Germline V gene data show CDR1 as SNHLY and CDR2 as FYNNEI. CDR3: CASTPGLASSSYNEQFF. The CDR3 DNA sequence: TGTGCCAGCACCCCGGGCCTAGCGTCCAGCTCCTACAATGAGCAGTTCTTC.

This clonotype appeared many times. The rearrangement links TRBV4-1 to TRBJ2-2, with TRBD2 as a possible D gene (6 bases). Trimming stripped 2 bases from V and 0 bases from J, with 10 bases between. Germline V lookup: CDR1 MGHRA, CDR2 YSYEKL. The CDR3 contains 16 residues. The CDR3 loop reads CASSQFGGANTGELFF. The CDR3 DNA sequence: TGCGCCAGCAGCCAATTCGGGGGTGCGAACACCGGGGAGCTGTTTTTT.

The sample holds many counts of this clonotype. CDR3 nucleotides: TGTGCCACCAGTGATTCGGACAGGGGGAACACTGAAGCTTTCTTT. Encoded protein: CATSDSDRGNTEAFF. The chain is built from TRBV24-1 and TRBJ1-1; 9 nucleotides agree with TRBD1. The CDR3 covers 15 residues. V lost 2 bases, J lost 1 base, and 1 base stayed unmatched. The germline gives CDR1 KGHDR, CDR2 SFDVKD.

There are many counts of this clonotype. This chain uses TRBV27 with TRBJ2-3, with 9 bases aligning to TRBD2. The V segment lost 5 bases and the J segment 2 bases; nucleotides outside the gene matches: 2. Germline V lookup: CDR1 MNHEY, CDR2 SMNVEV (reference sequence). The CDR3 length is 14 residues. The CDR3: CASSPSGNTDTQYF. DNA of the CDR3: TGTGCCAGCAGTCCTAGCGGGAACACAGATACGCAGTATTTT.

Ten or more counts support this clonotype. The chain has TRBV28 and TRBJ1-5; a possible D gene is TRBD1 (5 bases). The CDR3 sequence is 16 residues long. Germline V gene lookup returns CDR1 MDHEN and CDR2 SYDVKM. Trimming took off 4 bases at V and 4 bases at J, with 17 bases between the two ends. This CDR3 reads CASSSPPGSGNQPQHF. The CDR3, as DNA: TGTGCCAGCAGTTCCCCACCAGGGTCAGGTAATCAGCCCCAGCATTTT.

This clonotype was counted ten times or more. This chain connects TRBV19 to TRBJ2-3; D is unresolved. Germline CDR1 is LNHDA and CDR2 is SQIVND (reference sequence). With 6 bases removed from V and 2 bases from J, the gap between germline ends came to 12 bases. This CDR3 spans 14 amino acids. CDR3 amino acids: CASRHRSSTDTQYF. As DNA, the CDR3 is TGTGCCAGTAGGCACCGGTCCTCCACAGATACGCAGTATTTT.

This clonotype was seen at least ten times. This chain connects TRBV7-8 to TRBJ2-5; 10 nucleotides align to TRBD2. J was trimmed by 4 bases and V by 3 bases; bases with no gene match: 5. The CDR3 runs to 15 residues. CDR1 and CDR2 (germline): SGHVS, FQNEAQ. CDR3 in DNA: TGTGCCAGCAGCTTGATAACTAGCGGGATAGAGACCCAGTACTTC. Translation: CASSLITSGIETQYF.

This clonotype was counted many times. CDR3 loop: CASSQVGGVDTQYF. DNA for the CDR3: TGCGCCAGCAGCCAAGTCGGGGGCGTAGATACGCAGTATTTT. The genes are TRBV4-1 and TRBJ2-3; D may correspond to TRBD1 or TRBD2 (6 bases each). Deletions cut 1 base from V and 5 bases from J, with 10 bases between. CDR1 MGHRA and CDR2 YSYEKL come from the germline V gene. The CDR3 sequence is 14 residues long.

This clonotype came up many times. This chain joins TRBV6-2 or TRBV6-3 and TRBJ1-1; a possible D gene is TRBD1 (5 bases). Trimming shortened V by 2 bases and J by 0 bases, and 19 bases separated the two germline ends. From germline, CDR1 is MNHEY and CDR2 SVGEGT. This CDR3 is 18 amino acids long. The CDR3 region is CASSYLGGGAAMNTEAFF. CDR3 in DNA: TGTGCCAGCAGTTACCTCGGGGGAGGGGCGGCGATGAACACTGAAGCTTTCTTT.

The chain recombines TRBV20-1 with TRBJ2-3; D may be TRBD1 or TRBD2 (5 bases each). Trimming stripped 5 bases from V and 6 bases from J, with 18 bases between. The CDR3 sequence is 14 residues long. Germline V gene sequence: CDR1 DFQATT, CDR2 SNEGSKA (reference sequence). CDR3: CSAGDPPPRDTQYF. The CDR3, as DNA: TGCAGTGCTGGGGACCCCCCTCCCCGTGATACGCAGTATTTT.

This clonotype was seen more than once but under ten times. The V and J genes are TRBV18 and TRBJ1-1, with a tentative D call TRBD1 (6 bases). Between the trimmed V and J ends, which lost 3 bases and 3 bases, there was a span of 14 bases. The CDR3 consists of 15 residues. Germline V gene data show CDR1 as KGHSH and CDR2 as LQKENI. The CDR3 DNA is TGTGCCAGCTCACCTCTGGGGGGCTCGGACACTGAAGCTTTCTTT. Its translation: CASSPLGGSDTEAFF.

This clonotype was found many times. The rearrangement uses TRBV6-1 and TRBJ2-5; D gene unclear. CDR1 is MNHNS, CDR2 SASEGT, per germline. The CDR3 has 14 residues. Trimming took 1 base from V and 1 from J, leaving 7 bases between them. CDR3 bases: TGTGCCAGCAGTGAAGAGGGCAGCCAAGAGACCCAGTACTTC. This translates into CASSEEGSQETQYF.